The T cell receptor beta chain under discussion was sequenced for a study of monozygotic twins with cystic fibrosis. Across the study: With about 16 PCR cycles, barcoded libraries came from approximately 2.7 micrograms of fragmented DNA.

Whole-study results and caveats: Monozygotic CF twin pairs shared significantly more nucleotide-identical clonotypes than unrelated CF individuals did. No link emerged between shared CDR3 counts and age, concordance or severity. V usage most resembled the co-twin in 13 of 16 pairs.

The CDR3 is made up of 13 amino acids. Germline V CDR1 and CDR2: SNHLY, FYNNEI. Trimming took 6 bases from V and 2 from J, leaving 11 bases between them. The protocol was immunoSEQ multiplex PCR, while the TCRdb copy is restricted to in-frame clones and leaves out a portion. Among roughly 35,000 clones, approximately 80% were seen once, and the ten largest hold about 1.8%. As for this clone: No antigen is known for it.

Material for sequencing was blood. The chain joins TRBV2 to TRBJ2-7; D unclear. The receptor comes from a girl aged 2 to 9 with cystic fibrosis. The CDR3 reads CASRYGSTYEQYF. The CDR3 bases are TGTGCCAGCAGGTACGGGTCAACCTACGAGCAGTACTTC.